Below are 31 T cell receptor beta chains sequenced from a single sample in a study of blood T cell repertoires in COVID-19. Clones were sequenced by immunoSEQ multiplex PCR, and TCRdb holds only the in-frame ones, with some missing. The sample has 120,000 or so clones; around four fifths are singletons. The specimen was peripheral blood. These receptors originate from a human donor in a cohort sampled during active COVID-19.

J is TRBJ2-4 and V is TRBV7-2, with a weak D call TRBD1 (6 bases). The V end was cut by 3 bases, the J end by 8 bases, with 17 bases between. In germline, CDR1 is SGHTA, CDR2 FQGNSA. The CDR3 has 15 amino acids. The CDR3 loop reads CASSFKQGVRDIQYF. CDR3 sequence (DNA): TGTGCCAGCAGCTTTAAACAGGGCGTGCGGGACATTCAGTACTTC.

V gene TRBV6-6 combines with J gene TRBJ2-7, with a possible D match to TRBD1 (6 bases). Germline V gene sequence: CDR1 MNHNY, CDR2 SVGAGI (reference sequence). The CDR3 has 15 residues. V gave up 5 bases and J gave up 0 bases, with 14 bases separating them. The CDR3 region has the DNA TGTGCCAGCAGTCCAGGACAGATTAGCTCCTACGAGCAGTACTTC. Translating it yields CASSPGQISSYEQYF.

This clone was seen just once. The rearrangement uses TRBV10-3 and TRBJ2-2, with D perhaps matching TRBD1 (5 bases). The germline V and J ends were trimmed by 2 bases and 4 bases, with 20 bases remaining between them. In germline, CDR1 is ENHRY, CDR2 SYGVKD. The CDR3 contains 18 residues. The CDR3 loop is CAISETDPLIQGTGELFF. The CDR3 DNA sequence: TGTGCCATCAGTGAGACGGACCCACTAATCCAGGGCACCGGGGAGCTGTTTTTT.

This clone was counted only a few times. The gene calls are TRBV5-1 and TRBJ2-7; 7 bases agree with TRBD2. Looked up from germline, CDR1 is SGHRS and CDR2 is YFSETQ. V was pared by 2 bases and J by 1 base, with 0 bases of the junction left unmatched. This CDR3 region has 13 residues. CDR3 sequence reads: CASSLAGSYEQYF. The CDR3 region has the DNA TGCGCCAGCAGCTTAGCGGGGTCCTACGAGCAGTACTTC.

The V and J genes are TRBV14 and TRBJ2-1, with 10 bases lining up with TRBD2. The germline V gene encodes CDR1 SGHDN and CDR2 FVKESK. Trimming took 4 bases from V and 2 from J; bases not matched to a gene: 2. This CDR3 spans 15 amino acids. The CDR3 reads CASSPSGRAYNEQFF. The CDR3, as DNA: TGTGCCAGCAGCCCCAGCGGGAGGGCCTACAATGAGCAGTTCTTC.

This chain joins TRBV5-8 and TRBJ2-2; D may be TRBD1 (6 bases). Trimming stripped 2 bases from V and 1 base from J, with 9 bases between. Germline V gives CDR1 SGHTS, CDR2 YDEGEE. The CDR3 consists of 15 residues. The CDR3 sequence: CASSFVGGNTGELFF. In nucleotides, the CDR3 is TGTGCCAGCAGCTTTGTAGGGGGGAACACCGGGGAGCTGTTTTTT.

J is TRBJ2-1 and V is TRBV7-2; 7 positions agree with TRBD2. From germline, CDR1 is SGHTA and CDR2 FQGNSA. This CDR3 has 13 residues. V was clipped by 1 base and J by 8 bases; unmatched bases: 2. CDR3 bases: TGTGCCAGCAGCTTAGGCGGGGGTTATGAGCAGTTCTTC. Protein sequence: CASSLGGGYEQFF.

The genes are TRBV6-6 and TRBJ2-7, with 10 bases identical to TRBD1. J was trimmed by 5 bases and V by 6 bases; bases with no gene match: 10. Germline V gene data show CDR1 as MNHNY and CDR2 as SVGAGI (reference sequence). This CDR3 spans 15 amino acids. The CDR3 DNA follows: TGTGCCAGCAGGGTCCGGGACAGGGGATCCCACGAGCAGTACTTC. This translates into CASRVRDRGSHEQYF.

V is TRBV4-2 and J is TRBJ2-7; TRBD1 matches 9 bases. V shed 5 bases and J 7 bases; nucleotides not matched to a gene: 6. Germline V lookup: CDR1 LGHNA, CDR2 YNFKEQ. CDR3 length: 13 residues. The CDR3 sequence is CASSGHRGPEQYF. The CDR3 DNA reads TGTGCCAGCAGCGGCCACAGGGGGCCTGAGCAGTACTTC.

This chain connects TRBV30 to TRBJ1-1; no definite D call. CDR1 is GTSNPN and CDR2 is SVGIG in the germline V gene (reference sequence). Trimming took 0 bases from V and 3 from J, leaving 5 bases between them. This CDR3 has 12 residues. The CDR3 protein is CAWSVDYTEAFF. The CDR3 coding sequence is TGTGCCTGGAGTGTAGACTACACTGAAGCTTTCTTT. The full variable domain, its missing parts supplied by reference TRBV30 and TRBJ1-1, is SQTIHQWPATLVQPVGSPLSLECTVEGTSNPNLYWYRQAAGRGLQLLFYSVGIGQISSEVPQNLSASRPQDRQFILSSKKLLLSDSGFYLCAWSVDYTEAFFGQGTRLTVV.

The rearrangement uses TRBV6-5 and TRBJ1-6; D gene unclear. CDR3 length equals 14 residues. Deletions cut 0 bases from V and 12 bases from J, with 12 bases between. Looked up from germline, CDR1 is MNHEY and CDR2 is SVGAGI. The CDR3 here is CASSYSGRLGPLHF. In DNA form, the CDR3 reads TGTGCCAGCAGTTACTCAGGCAGGCTCGGACCCCTCCACTTT.

V usage is TRBV11-2 and J usage is TRBJ2-1; tentatively, D is TRBD1 (5 bases). Germline values: CDR1 SGHAT, CDR2 FQNNGV. Trimming stripped 1 base from V and 1 base from J, with 11 bases between. This CDR3 has 16 residues. Here the CDR3 reads CASSLAGLASYNEQFF. In DNA form, the CDR3 reads TGTGCCAGCAGCTTAGCAGGGCTGGCATCCTACAATGAGCAGTTCTTC.

This chain connects TRBV23-1 to TRBJ2-3; D remains ambiguous. TRBV23-1 is marked as an open reading frame, function uncertain. Deletions cut 6 bases from V and 0 bases from J, with 16 bases between. This CDR3 has 16 amino acids. The CDR3 sequence is CASRHMGTSSTDTQYF. The DNA for the CDR3 is TGCGCCAGCAGACATATGGGCACCTCCAGCACAGATACGCAGTATTTT.

V gene TRBV5-1 combines with J gene TRBJ2-1, with TRBD2 as a possible D gene (5 bases). V was clipped by 5 bases and J by 4 bases, with 10 bases between them. The CDR3 loop spans 13 amino acids. Germline CDR1 and CDR2: SGHRS and YFSETQ. CDR3 in amino acids: CASSRERYNEQFF. CDR3 in DNA: TGCGCCAGCAGTCGGGAAAGGTACAATGAGCAGTTCTTC.

The V call is TRBV2, the J call TRBJ1-4; TRBD1 matches 10 bases. This CDR3 has 13 residues. V was clipped by 6 bases and J by 7 bases; unmatched bases: 2. The germline CDR1 and CDR2 sequences are SNHLY and FYNNEI. The CDR3 coding sequence is TGTGCCAGCAGCAGGACAGGGGGTGAAAAACTGTTTTTT. Translated: CASSRTGGEKLFF.

This chain joins TRBV11-2 and TRBJ2-5; 9 bases are a match to TRBD2. The CDR3 has 15 residues. Trimming at V came to 3 bases and at J to 4 bases, leaving 6 bases not matched to a gene. The germline V gene has CDR1 SGHAT and CDR2 FQNNGV. CDR3 residues: CASSFLAGRGETQYF. Here the CDR3 DNA reads TGTGCCAGCAGCTTCCTAGCGGGGAGGGGAGAGACCCAGTACTTC.

This chain links TRBV6-6 with TRBJ2-4, with TRBD2 as a possible D gene (6 bases). Trimming left V 7 bases short and J 4 bases short, with 14 bases between. There are 14 residues in the CDR3. Germline V gene lookup returns CDR1 MNHNY and CDR2 SVGAGI (reference sequence). This CDR3 reads CASTFWGVKNIQYF. The CDR3 region has the DNA TGTGCCAGCACCTTCTGGGGGGTGAAAAACATTCAGTACTTC.

The chain couples TRBV5-1 to TRBJ2-3, with D hard to call. Trimming took 0 bases from V and 4 from J, leaving 6 bases between them. CDR3 length: 13 amino acids. The germline gives CDR1 SGHRS, CDR2 YFSETQ. This chain's CDR3 is CASSLGVSDTQYF. The CDR3 DNA sequence: TGCGCCAGCAGCTTGGGAGTCTCAGATACGCAGTATTTT.

The rearrangement joins TRBV7-2 to TRBJ2-1; D is uncertain. The CDR3 extends over 13 amino acids. Trimming left V 4 bases short and J 7 bases short, with 11 bases between. Germline CDR1 reads SGHTA; CDR2 reads FQGNSA. The CDR3 DNA reads TGTGCCAGCAGCTCGGTTGGTTATAATGAGCAGTTCTTC. It specifies CASSSVGYNEQFF.

The chain has TRBV28 and TRBJ1-4, with D possibly TRBD1 on 5 matching bases. V lost 6 bases and J lost 3, with 14 bases in between. This CDR3 contains 15 residues. Germline V gives CDR1 MDHEN, CDR2 SYDVKM. As DNA, the CDR3 is TGTGCCAGCAGCCCCGTCGGGGGTGCTAATGAAAAACTGTTTTTT. Translation: CASSPVGGANEKLFF.

CDR3 in amino acids: CASSRGVGATVSYEQYF. The CDR3 DNA follows: TGTGCCAGCAGCCGCGGCGTTGGGGCCACCGTATCCTACGAGCAGTACTTC. V usage is TRBV28 and J usage is TRBJ2-7, with D maybe TRBD1 (5 bases). The CDR3 has 17 residues. The V end was cut by 6 bases, the J end by 1 base, with 22 bases between. From germline, CDR1 is MDHEN and CDR2 SYDVKM.

The genes are TRBV18 and TRBJ2-5; unclear D gene. From germline, CDR1 is KGHSH and CDR2 LQKENI. V lost 3 bases and J lost 2, with 10 bases in between. The length of the CDR3 is 14 residues. The DNA for the CDR3 is TGTGCCAGCTCACCTTTTTCGGTACAAGAGACCCAGTACTTC. Translated, it gives CASSPFSVQETQYF. Based on the CDR3 plus reference TRBV18 and TRBJ2-5, the full variable domain is NAGVMQNPRHLVRRRGQEARLRCSPMKGHSHVYWYRQLPEEGLKFMVYLQKENIIDESGMPKERFSAEFPKEGPSILRIQQVVRGDSAAYFCASSPFSVQETQYFGPGTRLLVL.

This clone was picked up a small number of times. The chain links TRBV6-1 to TRBJ2-7; D may be TRBD1 (5 bases). This CDR3 is 14 amino acids long. Germline loops: CDR1 MNHNS, CDR2 SASEGT. V gave up 0 bases and J gave up 4 bases, with 10 bases separating them. CDR3 nucleotides: TGTGCCAGCAGTGAAGCTACACAGGATTACGAGCAGTACTTC. The encoded protein is CASSEATQDYEQYF.

The chain couples TRBV2 to TRBJ1-5; D might be TRBD1 (6 bases). Germline CDR1 SNHLY, CDR2 FYNNEI. V dropped 3 bases and J dropped 6 bases, with 15 bases sitting between them. The length of the CDR3 is 15 residues. The CDR3 region is CASSELGGYPQPQHF. In DNA, the CDR3 is TGTGCCAGCAGTGAGTTAGGGGGATACCCTCAGCCCCAGCATTTT.

Many counts were recorded for this clone. The gene calls are TRBV28 and TRBJ2-7; tentatively, D is TRBD1 (8 bases). V was trimmed by 2 bases and J by 6 bases, leaving 17 bases between them. Germline V gives CDR1 MDHEN, CDR2 SYDVKM. The CDR3 contains 15 residues. The CDR3 reads CASSLSPYRGGEQYF. The CDR3 DNA sequence: TGTGCCAGCAGTTTAAGCCCATACAGGGGGGGCGAGCAGTACTTC.

This chain connects TRBV4-3 to TRBJ1-1, with a weak D call TRBD1 (5 bases). Trimming removed 1 base at V and 6 bases at J, with 12 bases between. The CDR3 sequence is 14 residues long. Germline V CDR1 and CDR2: LGHNA, YSLEER. The CDR3 here is CASSQGRVFSEAFF. Written as DNA, the CDR3 is TGCGCCAGCAGCCAAGGCAGGGTTTTTTCTGAAGCTTTCTTT.

The chain couples TRBV27 to TRBJ2-2, with D tentatively TRBD1 (7 bases). Deletions cut 7 bases from V and 7 bases from J, with 16 bases between. The CDR3 spans 14 residues. Germline assignment: CDR1 MNHEY and CDR2 SMNVEV (reference sequence). CDR3 residues: CASNRGGELGELFF. The CDR3 region has the DNA TGTGCCAGCAACAGGGGCGGGGAGCTCGGGGAGCTGTTTTTT.

This rearrangement joins TRBV7-2 to TRBJ2-2; maybe TRBD1 (5 bases). V shed 1 base and J shed 6 bases, with 15 bases lying between them. This CDR3 is 16 amino acids long. The germline V gene encodes CDR1 SGHTA and CDR2 FQGNSA. The CDR3 is CASSLVRSRAAGELFF. CDR3 sequence (DNA): TGTGCCAGCAGCTTAGTGAGGAGCAGGGCCGCCGGGGAGCTGTTTTTT.

The CDR3 loop reads CASSLGTATIQYF. For the CDR3, the DNA is TGTGCCAGTAGTCTCGGGACTGCCACGATTCAGTACTTC. The chain carries TRBV19 and TRBJ2-4; tentatively, D is TRBD2 (6 bases). The CDR3 is 13 residues long. Germline V gene data show CDR1 as LNHDA and CDR2 as SQIVND (reference sequence). V lost 5 bases to trimming and J lost 10 bases, with 15 bases between them.

This chain connects TRBV5-1 to TRBJ2-5; 10 nucleotides line up with TRBD1. This CDR3 comprises 16 residues. V shed 8 bases and J 4 bases; nucleotides not matched to a gene: 14. Per the germline V gene, CDR1 is SGHRS and CDR2 is YFSETQ. The CDR3 protein is CASSWDGTGEGETQYF. The CDR3, as DNA: TGCGCCAGTTCCTGGGACGGGACAGGGGAGGGAGAGACCCAGTACTTC. The full variable domain, in which reference TRBV5-1 and TRBJ2-5 provide the parts outside the CDR3, is KAGVTQTPRYLIKTRGQQVTLSCSPISGHRSVSWYQQTPGQGLQFLFEYFSETQRNKGNFPGRFSGRQFSNSRSEMNVSTLELGDSALYLCASSWDGTGEGETQYFGPGTRLLVL.

V usage is TRBV5-8 and J usage is TRBJ2-7, with 10 nucleotides matching TRBD2. Germline CDR1 reads SGHTS; CDR2 reads YDEGEE. V dropped 0 bases and J dropped 4; count of bases not matched to a gene: 19. CDR3 length: 20 amino acids. CDR3 in amino acids: CASSLGTGLAVDRPLYEQYF. DNA for the CDR3: TGTGCCAGCAGCTTGGGTACAGGACTAGCGGTAGATAGACCCCTTTACGAGCAGTACTTC. Supplemented by reference TRBV5-8 and TRBJ2-7, the full variable domain reads EAGVTQSPTHLIKTRGQQATLRCSPISGHTSVYWYQQALGLGLQFLLWYDEGEERNRGNFPPRFSGRQFPNYSSELNVNALELEDSALYLCASSLGTGLAVDRPLYEQYFGPGTRLTVT.